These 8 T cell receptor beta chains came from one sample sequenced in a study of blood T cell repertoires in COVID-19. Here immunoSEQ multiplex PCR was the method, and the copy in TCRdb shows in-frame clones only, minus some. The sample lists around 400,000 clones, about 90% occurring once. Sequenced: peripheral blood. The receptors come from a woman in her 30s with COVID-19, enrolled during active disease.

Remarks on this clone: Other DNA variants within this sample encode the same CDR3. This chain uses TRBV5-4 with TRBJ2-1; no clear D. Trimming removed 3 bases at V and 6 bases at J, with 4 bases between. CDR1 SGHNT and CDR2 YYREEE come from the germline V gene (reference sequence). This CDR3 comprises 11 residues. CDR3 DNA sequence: TGTGCCAGCAGCTCCCTCAATGAGCAGTTCTTC. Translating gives CASSSLNEQFF.

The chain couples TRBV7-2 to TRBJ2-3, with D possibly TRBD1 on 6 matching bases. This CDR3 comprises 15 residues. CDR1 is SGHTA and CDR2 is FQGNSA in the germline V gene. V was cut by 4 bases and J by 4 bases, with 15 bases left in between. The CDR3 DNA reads TGTGCCAGCAGCTCCCAGGGGATAGCGTCAGATACGCAGTATTTT. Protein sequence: CASSSQGIASDTQYF.

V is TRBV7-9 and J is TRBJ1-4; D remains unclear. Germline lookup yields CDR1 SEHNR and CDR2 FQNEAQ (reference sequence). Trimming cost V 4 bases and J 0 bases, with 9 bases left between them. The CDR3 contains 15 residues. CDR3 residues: CASSSYGATNEKLFF. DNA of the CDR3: TGTGCCAGCAGCTCCTACGGAGCAACTAATGAAAAACTGTTTTTT. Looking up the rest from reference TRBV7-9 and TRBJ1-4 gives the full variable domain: DTGVSQNPRHKITKRGQNVTFRCDPISEHNRLYWYRQTLGQGPEFLTYFQNEAQLEKSRLLSDRFSAERPKGSFSTLEIQRTEQGDSAMYLCASSSYGATNEKLFFGSGTQLSVL.

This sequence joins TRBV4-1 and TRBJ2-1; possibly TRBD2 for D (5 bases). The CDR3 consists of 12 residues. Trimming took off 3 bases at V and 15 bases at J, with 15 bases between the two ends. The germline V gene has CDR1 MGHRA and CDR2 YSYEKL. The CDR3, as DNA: TGCGCCAGCAGCCAGCCCCGCGGGTACCCGTTCTTC. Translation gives CASSQPRGYPFF.

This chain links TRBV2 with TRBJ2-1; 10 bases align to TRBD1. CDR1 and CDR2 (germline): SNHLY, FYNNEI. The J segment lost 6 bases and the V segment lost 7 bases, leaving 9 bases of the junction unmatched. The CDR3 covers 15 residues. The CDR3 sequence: CASKPGTGVVNEQFF. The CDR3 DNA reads TGTGCCAGCAAACCAGGGACAGGGGTGGTCAATGAGCAGTTCTTC.

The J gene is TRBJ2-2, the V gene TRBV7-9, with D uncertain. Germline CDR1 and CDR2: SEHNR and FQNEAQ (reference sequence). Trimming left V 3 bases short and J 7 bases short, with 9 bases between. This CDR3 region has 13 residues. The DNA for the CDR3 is TGTGCCAGCAGCTTGTATTTAGTCGGGGAGCTGTTTTTT. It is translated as CASSLYLVGELFF.

CDR3 region: CASSLNRLLTDTQYF. CDR3 bases: TGTGCCAGCAGCTTGAACAGGCTCCTCACAGATACGCAGTATTTT. The chain combines TRBV5-4 with TRBJ2-3; tentatively, D is TRBD1 (5 bases). V was pared by 1 base and J by 2 bases, with 11 bases between. The V gene's germline CDR1 is SGHNT and CDR2 YYREEE (reference sequence). This CDR3 has 15 amino acids.

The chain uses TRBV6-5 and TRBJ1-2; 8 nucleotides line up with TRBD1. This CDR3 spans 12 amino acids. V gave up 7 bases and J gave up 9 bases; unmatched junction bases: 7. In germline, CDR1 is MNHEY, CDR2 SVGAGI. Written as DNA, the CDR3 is TGTGCCAGCACCCCGGACAGGGTTCGCTACACCTTC. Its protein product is CASTPDRVRYTF.